Below are 31 T cell receptor beta chains sequenced from a single sample in a study of blood T cells in healthy people across ages. A second 7 to 11 cycle PCR used barcoded and J-beta primers. Each CDR3 protein gets one entry after TCRdb re-called the 5' RACE reads with MiXCR. The sample lists over 1,500,000 distinct CDR3 sequences; 49% were seen once. Material for sequencing was blood. The receptors here all came from a woman in her 40s in good health.

This clonotype appeared a few times. The chain combines TRBV20-1 with TRBJ2-3, with a weak D call TRBD2 (7 bases). Looked up from germline, CDR1 is DFQATT and CDR2 is SNEGSKA (reference sequence). The CDR3 is 15 amino acids. V was cut by 3 bases and J by 2 bases, with 15 bases left in between. CDR3 residues: CSASIGGGPTDTQYF. The CDR3 bases are TGCAGTGCTAGTATAGGCGGGGGCCCCACAGATACGCAGTATTTT.

This clonotype was seen a handful of times. The V and J genes are TRBV2 and TRBJ2-3; 9 positions match TRBD1. Germline assignment: CDR1 SNHLY and CDR2 FYNNEI. There are 14 residues in the CDR3. V lost 4 bases and J lost 9; bases outside the gene matches: 8. The CDR3 nucleotides read TGTGCCAGCAGTGCCGGGACAGGGACGATGACGCAGTATTTT. Its protein is CASSAGTGTMTQYF.

This chain uses TRBV6-5 with TRBJ1-2, with D hard to call. V lost 6 bases to trimming and J lost 4 bases, with 12 bases between them. The germline V gene encodes CDR1 MNHEY and CDR2 SVGAGI. This CDR3 has 13 residues. The DNA for the CDR3 is TGTGCCAGCAGCCGCTGGTTTGTCTATGGCTACACCTTC. It translates to CASSRWFVYGYTF.

The chain links TRBV7-2 to TRBJ2-7; D unresolved. Trimming stripped 2 bases from V and 5 bases from J, with 4 bases between. The germline V gene has CDR1 SGHTA and CDR2 FQGNSA. This CDR3 contains 11 residues. The CDR3 protein is CASSLKDEQYF. The CDR3 coding sequence is TGTGCCAGCAGCTTAAAGGACGAGCAGTACTTC.

The CDR3, as DNA: TGTGCCAGCAGCTTAGGACTAGCGGGGAGCTCTGGGGCCAACGTCCTGACTTTC. It specifies CASSLGLAGSSGANVLTF. This sequence joins TRBV7-3 and TRBJ2-6, with 12 bases that match TRBD2. J was trimmed by 0 bases and V by 2 bases; bases with no gene match: 2. This CDR3 is built from 18 residues. Per the germline V gene, CDR1 is SGHTA and CDR2 is FQGTGA.

This clonotype was detected ten times or more. This sequence joins TRBV20-1 and TRBJ2-7, with 8 bases fitting TRBD1. This CDR3 region has 15 residues. V shed 1 base and J 12 bases; nucleotides not matched to a gene: 17. Germline assignment: CDR1 DFQATT and CDR2 SNEGSKA (reference sequence). The CDR3 protein is CSARVKTTGAVDWYF. The CDR3 nucleotides are TGCAGTGCTAGAGTAAAGACGACAGGGGCTGTTGATTGGTACTTC.

The chain combines TRBV9 with TRBJ2-1; D ambiguous. CDR1 and CDR2 (germline): SGDLS, YYNGEE. The CDR3 length is 13 residues. The V end was cut by 6 bases, the J end by 5 bases, with 12 bases between. The CDR3 sequence: CASNLRVDNEQFF. Here the CDR3 DNA reads TGTGCCAGCAACCTAAGGGTTGACAATGAGCAGTTCTTC. Complete variable domain (other parts from reference TRBV9 and TRBJ2-1): DSGVTQTPKHLITATGQRVTLRCSPRSGDLSVYWYQQSLDQGLQFLIQYYNGEERAKGNILERFSAQQFPDLHSELNLSSLELGDSALYFCASNLRVDNEQFFGPGTRLTVL.

This clonotype is a singleton in its sample. The chain links TRBV28 to TRBJ1-6; D gene ambiguous. With 5 bases removed from V and 5 bases from J, the gap between germline ends came to 13 bases. Germline V CDR1 and CDR2: MDHEN, SYDVKM. This CDR3 has 15 amino acids. DNA for the CDR3: TGTGCCAGCAGTGGGTTAGCGCTCGATAATTCACCCCTCCACTTT. This gives the protein CASSGLALDNSPLHF.

The V and J genes are TRBV5-1 and TRBJ2-1; TRBD2 matches at 7 bases. This CDR3 region has 12 residues. CDR1 is SGHRS and CDR2 is YFSETQ in the germline V gene. The ends lost 9 bases at V and 10 bases at J; junction bases unmatched: 10. Written as DNA, the CDR3 is TGCGCCACCCGGGGAGGGCAGAAAGAGCAGTTCTTC. Residues: CATRGGQKEQFF.

The genes are TRBV5-5 and TRBJ2-4, with D maybe TRBD1 (5 bases). The CDR3 totals 17 residues. Trimming removed 3 bases from V and 0 bases from J, with 16 bases in between. Germline lookup yields CDR1 SGHKS and CDR2 YYEKEE (reference sequence). The CDR3 nucleotides are TGTGCCAGCAGCTATACAGGAAACGCACTAGCCAAAAACATTCAGTACTTC. This encodes CASSYTGNALAKNIQYF.

The chain combines TRBV7-2 with TRBJ2-3; 12 bases agree with TRBD2. The CDR3 totals 17 residues. CDR1 SGHTA and CDR2 FQGNSA come from the germline V gene. V was clipped by 1 base and J by 1 base; unmatched bases: 3. CDR3 residues: CASSLGTSGGRTDTQYF. CDR3 nucleotides: TGTGCCAGCAGCTTAGGAACTAGCGGGGGGCGCACAGATACGCAGTATTTT. The full variable domain, rest sourced from reference TRBV7-2 and TRBJ2-3, is GAGVSQSPSNKVTEKGKDVELRCDPISGHTALYWYRQSLGQGLEFLIYFQGNSAPDKSGLPSDRFSAERTGGSVSTLTIQRTQQEDSAVYLCASSLGTSGGRTDTQYFGPGTRLTVL.

A word on this clonotype: This sequence may be a read error, since a much larger clone differs from it by one base. CDR3 sequence reads: CSVASAYEQYF. The CDR3 DNA is TGCAGCGTTGCATCCGCCTACGAGCAGTACTTC. This chain connects TRBV29-1 to TRBJ2-4; no firm D call. The J call may be mistaken, given a closer DNA end match to TRBJ2-7. Germline V gene sequence: CDR1 SQVTM, CDR2 ANQGSEA. The CDR3 loop spans 11 amino acids.

The gene calls are TRBV6-2 or TRBV6-3 and TRBJ2-5; the D gene is possibly TRBD1 (6 bases). Trimming took 9 bases from V and 5 from J, leaving 22 bases between them. Germline CDR1 MNHEY, CDR2 SVGEGT. The CDR3 sequence is 15 residues long. The CDR3 nucleotides are TGTGCCAGGGGACACTCGACGATACAGGCGGAGACCCAGTACTTC. It encodes CARGHSTIQAETQYF.

This chain uses TRBV20-1 with TRBJ1-5; D is ambiguous. The CDR3 spans 16 residues. Germline V gives CDR1 DFQATT, CDR2 SNEGSKA (reference sequence). V shed 3 bases and J shed 3 bases, with 18 bases lying between them. The CDR3 region has the DNA TGCAGTGCTAGGGACCGCCGGAGAACGGACAATCAGCCCCAGCATTTT. Its protein is CSARDRRRTDNQPQHF.

The CDR3 here is CASSPPGYGGVEETQYF. CDR3 DNA sequence: TGTGCCAGCAGTCCACCCGGGTACGGGGGGGTTGAAGAGACCCAGTACTTC. The genes are TRBV28 and TRBJ2-5, with 8 bases fitting TRBD2. V shed 5 bases, J shed 3 bases, and the junction held 14 bases outside the gene matches. This CDR3 contains 17 residues. The germline V gene encodes CDR1 MDHEN and CDR2 SYDVKM.

V is TRBV11-3 and J is TRBJ2-1; TRBD1 aligns across 9 bases. The CDR3 extends over 14 amino acids. Germline V CDR1 and CDR2: SGHNT, YENEEA. Losses at the gene ends were 5 bases for V and 5 bases for J; bases not matched to a gene: 4. In nucleotides, the CDR3 is TGTGCCAGCAGCACGGGACAGGGCGACAATGAGCAGTTCTTC. Its translation: CASSTGQGDNEQFF.

J is TRBJ2-1 and V is TRBV6-2 or TRBV6-3, with 8 bases fitting TRBD1. This CDR3 contains 17 residues. The V and J ends lost 2 bases and 5 bases, in that order; junction bases with no gene match: 11. Germline V gene lookup returns CDR1 MNHEY and CDR2 SVGEGT. The CDR3 is CASSYPDRGRTNNEQFF. DNA for the CDR3: TGTGCCAGCAGTTACCCCGACAGGGGACGAACCAACAATGAGCAGTTCTTC.

This clonotype came up a few times. The gene calls are TRBV7-2 and TRBJ2-3; 7 bases align to TRBD2. V lost 5 bases and J lost 2; bases outside the gene matches: 13. The CDR3 length is 17 residues. From germline, CDR1 is SGHTA and CDR2 FQGNSA. This CDR3 reads CASSPVAGRGTTDTQYF. DNA of the CDR3: TGTGCCAGCAGCCCGGTGGCCGGGCGGGGGACCACAGATACGCAGTATTTT.

Note on this clonotype: A much more abundant neighbour one base away suggests this may be a read error. The V call is TRBV5-1, the J call TRBJ2-3; 7 nucleotides align to TRBD1. Germline CDR1 and CDR2: SGHRS and YFSETQ. V lost 4 bases to trimming and J lost 5 bases; unmatched junction nucleotides: 7. The CDR3 is made up of 14 amino acids. The CDR3 nucleotides are TGCGCCAGCAGCCCCGGACAGGTGGGAGATACGCAGTATTTT. Translated, it gives CASSPGQVGDTQYF.

This clonotype was counted a few times. The V gene is TRBV12-3 or TRBV12-4, the J gene TRBJ2-7; no definite D call. The CDR3 totals 13 residues. The V gene lost 3 bases and the J gene lost 9 bases, with 15 bases spanning the gap. CDR3 residues: CASSLGLWGSQYF. In DNA form, the CDR3 reads TGTGCCAGCAGTTTGGGTCTGTGGGGTTCGCAGTACTTC.

Turning to this clonotype: A read error is possible here, since a much larger clone lies one base away. The rearrangement links TRBV25-1 to TRBJ2-3; TRBD2 is a possible D gene (6 bases). Trimming stripped 9 bases from V and 4 bases from J, with 20 bases between. Germline values: CDR1 MGHDK, CDR2 SYGVNS. The length of the CDR3 is 15 residues. The CDR3 spells CASSQWGSSADTQYF. CDR3 DNA sequence: TGTGCCAGTAGCCAATGGGGATCTAGCGCAGATACGCAGTATTTT.

A few counts support this clonotype. The chain carries TRBV7-6 and TRBJ1-2; D ambiguous. The CDR3 has 13 residues. Trimming removed 6 bases at V and 2 bases at J, with 10 bases between. The germline V gene encodes CDR1 SGHVS and CDR2 FNYEAQ. The CDR3: CASRSDENYGYTF. In DNA form, the CDR3 reads TGTGCCAGCAGGTCGGACGAAAACTATGGCTACACCTTC.

This clonotype has more than one count but fewer than ten. The rearrangement links TRBV7-2 to TRBJ2-1, with D perhaps matching TRBD1 or TRBD2 (5 bases each). The CDR3 covers 16 residues. Trimming pared 2 bases from V and 9 bases from J, leaving 20 bases between. In germline, CDR1 is SGHTA, CDR2 FQGNSA. In DNA, the CDR3 is TGTGCCAGCAGCTTATCACTGCCCGGGGCAGCAATTGAGCAGTTCTTC. It codes for CASSLSLPGAAIEQFF.

On this clonotype itself: This may come from a read error, since a much larger clone is one base off. This chain joins TRBV7-2 and TRBJ2-5; D may be TRBD1 or TRBD2 (6 bases each). CDR3 length: 15 amino acids. Per germline, CDR1 SGHTA and CDR2 FQGNSA. This CDR3 reads CATSRLGGELETQYF. DNA of the CDR3: TGTGCCACCAGCCGTTTGGGGGGCGAGTTAGAGACCCAGTACTTC.

This sequence joins TRBV27 and TRBJ2-7; 8 bases agree with TRBD2. The CDR3 length is 15 residues. CDR1 is MNHEY and CDR2 is SMNVEV in the germline V gene (reference sequence). With 2 bases clipped from V and 3 bases from J, the junction kept 6 bases outside the gene matches. CDR3 in DNA: TGTGCCAGCAGTTTACGGGGGGGGACTAGCTACGAGCAGTACTTC. Protein product: CASSLRGGTSYEQYF.

This rearrangement joins TRBV3-1 to TRBJ1-1, with D unclear. Trimming took 3 bases from V and 1 from J, leaving 9 bases between them. Germline CDR1 is LGHDT and CDR2 is YNNKEL (reference sequence). This CDR3 comprises 14 residues. The CDR3 DNA is TGTGCCAGCAGCCAGGCCGGGCAGAACACTGAAGCTTTCTTT. Translated, it gives CASSQAGQNTEAFF.

The chain links TRBV9 to TRBJ2-1; 11 nucleotides agree with TRBD2. J gave up 7 bases and V 0 bases, and 15 bases lay outside the gene matches. CDR3 length: 19 residues. Germline V CDR1 and CDR2: SGDLS, YYNGEE. CDR3 DNA sequence: TGTGCCAGCAGCGTAGCCGGAAGATTAGCGGGGGGGCTGGGTAATGAGCAGTTCTTC. Its protein product is CASSVAGRLAGGLGNEQFF. Full variable domain (missing parts from reference TRBV9 and TRBJ2-1): DSGVTQTPKHLITATGQRVTLRCSPRSGDLSVYWYQQSLDQGLQFLIQYYNGEERAKGNILERFSAQQFPDLHSELNLSSLELGDSALYFCASSVAGRLAGGLGNEQFFGPGTRLTVL.

The chain has TRBV7-9 and TRBJ1-6, with TRBD1 matching 8 bases. This CDR3 has 16 residues. J lost 8 bases, V lost 5 bases, and 11 bases had no gene match. CDR1 SEHNR and CDR2 FQNEAQ come from the germline V gene (reference sequence). CDR3 in amino acids: CASSLGPGGVHSPLHF. The CDR3 DNA follows: TGTGCCAGCAGCCTGGGACCAGGGGGCGTTCATTCACCCCTCCACTTT.

The V and J genes are TRBV27 and TRBJ1-4, with 7 positions matching TRBD1. V trimming: 8 bases; J trimming: 1 base; junction bases outside the gene matches: 10. Germline-derived CDR1 and CDR2 are MNHEY and SMNVEV (reference sequence). This CDR3 contains 16 residues. DNA of the CDR3: TGTGCCAGCCCGGGACAGAGACTAAGAACTAATGAAAAACTGTTTTTT. Its protein product is CASPGQRLRTNEKLFF.

This chain links TRBV5-1 with TRBJ2-7; perhaps TRBD2 as D (5 bases). This CDR3 has 12 residues. Germline loops: CDR1 SGHRS, CDR2 YFSETQ. Between the trimmed V and J ends, which lost 4 bases and 6 bases, there was a span of 11 bases. CDR3 sequence: CASSVTEGEQYF. CDR3 nucleotides: TGCGCCAGCAGCGTGACCGAGGGCGAGCAGTACTTC.

This chain links TRBV4-1 with TRBJ1-5; perhaps TRBD1 as D (5 bases). Trimming pared 0 bases from V and 7 bases from J, leaving 10 bases between. The CDR3 length is 14 residues. Germline V gene data show CDR1 as MGHRA and CDR2 as YSYEKL. The CDR3 DNA is TGCGCCAGCAGCCAAGATGGGACTACCCAGCCCCAGCATTTT. This encodes CASSQDGTTQPQHF.